The clone carrying this TCR beta chain was detected only once. There are 12 residues in the CDR3. Germline assignment: CDR1 SQVTM and CDR2 ANQGSEA. The V and J ends lost 4 bases and 0 bases respectively, with 7 bases between them. The data are from a study of blood T cell repertoires in COVID-19. The table came from immunoSEQ multiplex PCR; TCRdb's copy has only in-frame clones and leaves some out. Among about 210,000 clones listed, about 91% were seen once. The material sequenced was PBMCs or T cells enriched from blood (not recorded which). The chain carries TRBV29-1 and TRBJ2-7; D is ambiguous. This clonotype was obtained from a man younger than 35 with acute COVID-19. The CDR3 DNA reads TGCAGCGTTGGGGCAGTCTCCTACGAGCAGTACTTC. Its translation is CSVGAVSYEQYF.